This passage covers 25 T cell receptor beta chains from one sample sequenced in a study of T cells in Graves' hyperthyroidism and ophthalmopathy. Amplified TCR beta CDR3 regions derived from RNA transcripts. The HTBI primer set drove a first-round RT-PCR of the TCR CDR3. Each CDR3 protein gets one entry after TCRdb re-called the multiplex PCR reads with MiXCR. The profile shows 250,000 to 350,000 distinct CDR3 sequences, roughly 20% of them singletons. The sample comprised blood. The receptors come from a man aged 25 to 40 with Graves' ophthalmopathy.

The chain recombines TRBV27 with TRBJ2-5; D remains ambiguous. The V end lost 4 bases, the J end lost 5 bases, and 11 bases lay between the germline ends. CDR3 size: 13 residues. Germline loops: CDR1 MNHEY, CDR2 SMNVEV (reference sequence). CDR3 in amino acids: CASSSRAQETQYF. CDR3 bases: TGTGCCAGCAGTTCCCGGGCGCAGGAGACCCAGTACTTC.

The sample holds a few counts of this clonotype. The chain couples TRBV11-3 to TRBJ2-2; 9 nucleotides align to TRBD2. The V gene end was trimmed by 7 bases and the J gene end by 6 bases; junction bases not matched to a gene: 12. CDR3 length: 16 residues. The germline V gene has CDR1 SGHNT and CDR2 YENEEA. The CDR3 is CASTRRGGFDAGELFF. The CDR3 nucleotides read TGTGCCAGCACCCGGCGGGGGGGCTTTGATGCCGGGGAGCTGTTTTTT.

The chain couples TRBV5-1 to TRBJ1-1, with D perhaps TRBD1 (6 bases). Germline V lookup: CDR1 SGHRS, CDR2 YFSETQ. Trimming took off 4 bases at V and 0 bases at J, with 22 bases between the two ends. CDR3 length: 18 amino acids. CDR3 sequence reads: CASSERGLRGTVNTEAFF. DNA for the CDR3: TGCGCCAGCAGCGAGAGGGGGTTGAGGGGGACGGTGAACACTGAAGCTTTCTTT.

Many counts were recorded for this clonotype. The chain recombines TRBV11-2 with TRBJ2-1; 12 nucleotides align to TRBD2. CDR1 SGHAT and CDR2 FQNNGV come from the germline V gene. V lost 4 bases, J lost 0 bases, and 4 bases stayed unmatched. The CDR3 has 17 residues. DNA of the CDR3: TGTGCCAGCAGCTCCCGGACTAGCGGGAACTCCTACAATGAGCAGTTCTTC. Protein sequence: CASSSRTSGNSYNEQFF.

This clonotype was seen many times. The chain's CDR3 is CSARDTRQELFF. CDR3 DNA: TGCAGTGCTAGAGATACTCGCCAGGAGCTGTTTTTT. The chain has TRBV20-1 and TRBJ2-2; D is uncertain. Germline-derived CDR1 and CDR2 are DFQATT and SNEGSKA (reference sequence). This CDR3 is built from 12 residues. V lost 0 bases, J lost 10 bases, and 9 bases lay in between.

This sequence joins TRBV4-1 and TRBJ2-1, with a possible D match to TRBD1 (5 bases). V lost 0 bases and J 8 bases, leaving 11 bases between the germline ends. The CDR3 totals 14 residues. The germline CDR1 and CDR2 sequences are MGHRA and YSYEKL. The CDR3 region is CASSQETGFYEQFF. CDR3 coding DNA: TGCGCCAGCAGCCAAGAAACAGGCTTCTATGAGCAGTTCTTC.

The rearrangement uses TRBV5-5 and TRBJ2-7; 13 bases line up with TRBD2. The germline CDR1 and CDR2 sequences are SGHKS and YYEKEE (reference sequence). The CDR3 is made up of 15 amino acids. After removal of 6 bases from V and 3 bases from J, the junction contained 6 bases not matched to a gene. CDR3: CASTGLAGVIYEQYF. CDR3 sequence (DNA): TGTGCCAGCACTGGACTAGCGGGAGTGATCTACGAGCAGTACTTC.

The CDR3 here is CSAREGISNTGELFF. CDR3 sequence (DNA): TGCAGTGCTAGAGAGGGCATTTCGAACACCGGGGAGCTGTTTTTT. The chain uses TRBV20-1 and TRBJ2-2; no clear D. The CDR3 is made up of 15 amino acids. V shed 0 bases and J shed 0 bases, with 8 bases lying between them. The V gene's germline CDR1 is DFQATT and CDR2 SNEGSKA (reference sequence).

CDR3 sequence (DNA): TGTGCCAGCAGTTATTATGGCACTGAAGCTTTCTTT. As protein: CASSYYGTEAFF. V is TRBV6-5 and J is TRBJ1-1; no clear D gene. Trimming pared 3 bases from V and 4 bases from J, leaving 6 bases between. CDR3 length equals 12 residues. From germline, CDR1 is MNHEY and CDR2 SVGAGI.

The rearrangement links TRBV30 to TRBJ2-7; tentative D call: TRBD1 (6 bases). Trimming took off 3 bases at V and 0 bases at J, with 9 bases between the two ends. The CDR3 covers 13 residues. Germline assignment: CDR1 GTSNPN and CDR2 SVGIG (reference sequence). This chain's CDR3 is CAWRRDTSYEQYF. For the CDR3, the DNA is TGTGCCTGGAGACGGGACACCTCCTACGAGCAGTACTTC.

The table lists this clonotype with many counts. The chain employs TRBV25-1 and TRBJ2-3; TRBD2 matches at 13 bases. The germline CDR1 and CDR2 sequences are MGHDK and SYGVNS. The CDR3 totals 16 residues. With V trimmed by 7 bases and J by 3 bases, 7 bases remained unmatched. DNA for the CDR3: TGTGCCAGCAACGGACTAGCGGGAGAAGAAACAGATACGCAGTATTTT. Protein product: CASNGLAGEETDTQYF.

This chain joins TRBV19 and TRBJ2-3; no clear D. V lost 5 bases to trimming and J lost 2 bases, with 11 bases between them. The CDR3 extends over 14 amino acids. Germline lookup yields CDR1 LNHDA and CDR2 SQIVND (reference sequence). The CDR3 sequence: CASSEVWVTDTQYF. Here the CDR3 DNA reads TGTGCCAGTAGTGAGGTGTGGGTCACAGATACGCAGTATTTT.

A few counts support this clonotype. The chain is built from TRBV5-1 and TRBJ2-7; TRBD1 agrees at 9 bases. With 4 bases clipped from V and 3 bases from J, the junction kept 5 bases outside the gene matches. CDR1 is SGHRS and CDR2 is YFSETQ in the germline V gene. The CDR3 contains 14 residues. DNA of the CDR3: TGCGCCAGCAGCGTCGGACAGGGGTACTACGAGCAGTACTTC. Encoded protein: CASSVGQGYYEQYF.

This clonotype was seen more than once but under ten times. This rearrangement joins TRBV5-6 to TRBJ2-7, with D possibly called TRBD1 or TRBD2 (5 bases each). CDR3 length: 14 residues. The V gene's germline CDR1 is SGHDT and CDR2 YYEEEE. Trimming stripped 4 bases from V and 2 bases from J, with 13 bases between. The CDR3 DNA is TGTGCCAGCAGCGTTGAGAGGGGTACCTACGAGCAGTACTTC. Translation gives CASSVERGTYEQYF.

The sample holds many counts of this clonotype. The V gene is TRBV11-2, the J gene TRBJ2-3; 7 nucleotides agree with TRBD1. The CDR3 contains 14 residues. V trimming: 4 bases; J trimming: 8 bases; junction bases outside the gene matches: 9. Germline values: CDR1 SGHAT, CDR2 FQNNGV. The CDR3 here is CASSSTGTWGTQYF. The CDR3 nucleotides are TGTGCCAGCAGCTCGACAGGGACGTGGGGTACGCAGTATTTT.

This clonotype was recorded at least ten times. The rearrangement links TRBV7-9 to TRBJ2-5; 13 bases map to TRBD2. The CDR3 is 16 residues long. Unmatched junction bases numbered 5, after V lost 5 bases and J lost 2 bases. The germline gives CDR1 SEHNR, CDR2 FQNEAQ (reference sequence). CDR3 nucleotides: TGTGCCAGCAGCCGGGGGACTAGCGGGGTTCAAGAGACCCAGTACTTC. The encoded protein is CASSRGTSGVQETQYF.

The table lists this clonotype with a few counts. The chain employs TRBV19 and TRBJ2-1; D is undetermined. The CDR3 is 15 amino acids. The V gene's germline CDR1 is LNHDA and CDR2 SQIVND (reference sequence). V gave up 5 bases and J gave up 0 bases, with 11 bases separating them. The CDR3 DNA follows: TGTGCCAGTAGTTCCGTAATAAGCTCCTACAATGAGCAGTTCTTC. Encoded protein: CASSSVISSYNEQFF.

The CDR3 is CASRTRQGPSSGANVLTF. Here the CDR3 DNA reads TGTGCCAGCAGGACCCGACAGGGGCCCAGCTCTGGGGCCAACGTCCTGACTTTC. The chain has TRBV12-3 or TRBV12-4 and TRBJ2-6; 8 positions agree with TRBD1. V shed 6 bases and J 0 bases; nucleotides not matched to a gene: 10. CDR3 length: 18 residues.

The chain combines TRBV6-5 with TRBJ1-2; possibly TRBD1 for D (6 bases). Deletions cut 4 bases from V and 2 bases from J, with 11 bases between. The CDR3 totals 14 residues. CDR1 and CDR2 from the germline V gene are MNHEY and SVGAGI. The CDR3: CASSSSGANYGYTF. In DNA form, the CDR3 reads TGTGCCAGCAGTTCCTCGGGGGCGAACTATGGCTACACCTTC.

This clonotype was counted many times. This chain links TRBV7-6 with TRBJ2-1; TRBD2 matches at 12 bases. This CDR3 region has 16 residues. Germline V gives CDR1 SGHVS, CDR2 FNYEAQ. The ends lost 5 bases at V and 8 bases at J; junction bases unmatched: 10. CDR3 residues: CASSPETSGRGYEQFF. The CDR3 bases are TGTGCCAGCAGCCCCGAGACTAGCGGGAGAGGGTATGAGCAGTTCTTC. The whole variable domain, remainder taken from reference TRBV7-6 and TRBJ2-1, is GAGVSQSPRYKVTKRGQDVALRCDPISGHVSLYWYRQALGQGPEFLTYFNYEAQQDKSGLPNDRFSAERPEGSISTLTIQRTEQRDSAMYRCASSPETSGRGYEQFFGPGTRLTVL.

This clonotype was picked up many times. This sequence joins TRBV27 and TRBJ1-1; D gene unclear. This CDR3 region has 13 residues. Germline CDR1 MNHEY, CDR2 SMNVEV (reference sequence). Trimming removed 4 bases from V and 5 bases from J, with 11 bases in between. CDR3 residues: CASSWARLTEAFF. The CDR3, as DNA: TGTGCCAGCAGTTGGGCCAGGCTGACTGAAGCTTTCTTT.

This clonotype was recorded a few times. At one of its ends the junction is not consistent with the germline gene, which may arise from a read error. The chain links TRBV5-1 to TRBJ2-5; no reliable D call. The CDR3 consists of 14 residues. Germline CDR1 reads SGHRS; CDR2 reads YFSETQ. The CDR3, as DNA: TGCGCCAGCGGCTTGACACCTACGAAAGAGACCCAGTACTTC. Amino acid sequence: CASGLTPTKETQYF.

CDR3 loop: CASSPAGANTGELFF. The CDR3 coding sequence is TGTGCCAGCAGCCCGGCTGGAGCGAACACCGGGGAGCTGTTTTTT. The chain recombines TRBV7-3 with TRBJ2-2; D is unclear. V shed 5 bases and J shed 0 bases, with 10 bases lying between them. Germline V gene sequence: CDR1 SGHTA, CDR2 FQGTGA. This CDR3 spans 15 amino acids.

This clonotype has a count of ten or more. Written as DNA, the CDR3 is TGTGCCAGCAGTGAAGCCCCATCCGGGACAGGGGCGTCCTACGAGCAGTACTTC. Residues: CASSEAPSGTGASYEQYF. V and J are TRBV6-1 and TRBJ2-7; 10 bases agree with TRBD1. This CDR3 comprises 18 residues. Germline CDR1 is MNHNS and CDR2 is SASEGT. The trim removed 0 bases at V and 1 base at J, leaving 9 bases unmatched.

This clonotype was seen only a few times. This rearrangement joins TRBV12-5 to TRBJ2-4; perhaps D is TRBD1 or TRBD2 (6 bases each). CDR3 length: 15 amino acids. Germline values: CDR1 LGHNT, CDR2 FRNRAP. V was cut by 4 bases and J by 7 bases, with 17 bases left in between. The CDR3 spells CASGSGQSRENIQYF. The CDR3 DNA is TGTGCTAGTGGTTCCGGACAGTCACGGGAGAACATTCAGTACTTC.